This note documents a single TCR beta chain sequence. These data belong to a study of Graves' ophthalmopathy and Graves' hyperthyroidism. Ages of hyperthyroidism patients ran from 18 to 65, and their diagnoses were new, under 2 months' duration. Pregnancy or lactation, uncontrolled infections and other autoimmune diseases were grounds for excluding patients. As the starting material, roughly 9.8 ml of fresh peripheral blood yielded the PBMCs. Amplified TCR beta CDR3 regions were obtained using RNA transcripts as template. HTBI primers were used in a first-round RT-PCR, which preceded a second-round multiplex PCR. From the multiplex PCR reads, TCRdb called clonotypes with MiXCR, one entry per CDR3 protein. The sample includes over 500,000 distinct CDR3 sequences, about a fifth of them seen just once. The V end lost 1 base, the J end lost 6 bases, and 10 bases lay between the germline ends. The germline gives CDR1 PRHDT, CDR2 FYEKMQ (reference sequence). This CDR3 is 13 amino acids long.

The genes are TRBV13 and TRBJ2-7; D tentatively reads TRBD1 or TRBD2 (5 bases each). The clonotype was recovered from a woman aged 18 to 35 with stable Graves' hyperthyroidism. Some clones in this sample may be carry-over from other donors' samples. Sample: peripheral blood. The CDR3 DNA reads as TGTGCCAGCAGCTTAGAGGGGACGGGCGAGCAGTACTTC. It is translated as CASSLEGTGEQYF. The entire variable domain, with the rest obtained from reference TRBV13 and TRBJ2-7, is as follows: AAGVIQSPRHLIKEKRETATLKCYPIPRHDTVYWYQQGPGQDPQFLISFYEKMQSDKGSIPDRFSAQQFSDYHSELNMSSLELGDSALYFCASSLEGTGEQYFGPGTRLTVT.